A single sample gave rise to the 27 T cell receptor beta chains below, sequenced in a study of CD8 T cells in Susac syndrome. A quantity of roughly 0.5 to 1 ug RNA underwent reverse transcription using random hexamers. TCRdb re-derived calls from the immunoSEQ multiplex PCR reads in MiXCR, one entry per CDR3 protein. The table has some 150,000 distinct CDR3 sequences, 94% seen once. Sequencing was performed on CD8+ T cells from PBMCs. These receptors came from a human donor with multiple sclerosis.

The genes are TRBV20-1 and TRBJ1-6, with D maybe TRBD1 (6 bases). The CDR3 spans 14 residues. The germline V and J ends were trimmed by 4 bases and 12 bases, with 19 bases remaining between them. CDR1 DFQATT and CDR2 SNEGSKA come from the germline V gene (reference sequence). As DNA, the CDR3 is TGCAGTGCTACCCCACGGGACAAAGTAGGACCCCTCCACTTT. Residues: CSATPRDKVGPLHF.

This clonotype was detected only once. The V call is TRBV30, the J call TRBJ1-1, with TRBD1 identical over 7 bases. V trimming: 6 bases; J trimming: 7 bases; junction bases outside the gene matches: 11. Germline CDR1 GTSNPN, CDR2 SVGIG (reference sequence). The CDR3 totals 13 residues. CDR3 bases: TGTGCCTGTCTCCGGGACAGCCGGGGTGAAGCTTTCTTT. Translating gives CACLRDSRGEAFF.

This chain's CDR3 is CATSREGRAYGYTF. The CDR3 DNA follows: TGTGCCACCAGCAGAGAGGGCAGAGCGTATGGCTACACCTTC. The chain carries TRBV15 and TRBJ1-2; no clear D gene. This CDR3 has 14 residues. V was cut by 0 bases and J by 5 bases, with 10 bases left in between. Germline-derived CDR1 and CDR2 are LNHNV and YYDKDF (reference sequence). The entire variable domain, with the rest obtained from reference TRBV15 and TRBJ1-2, is as follows: DAMVIQNPRYQVTQFGKPVTLSCSQTLNHNVMYWYQQKSSQAPKLLFHYYDKDFNNEADTPDNFQSRRPNTSFCFLDIRSPGLGDTAMYLCATSREGRAYGYTFGSGTRLTVV.

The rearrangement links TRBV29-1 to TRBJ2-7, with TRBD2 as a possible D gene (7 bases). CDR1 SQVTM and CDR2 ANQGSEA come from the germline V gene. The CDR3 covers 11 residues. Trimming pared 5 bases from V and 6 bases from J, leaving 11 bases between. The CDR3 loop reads CSVRGAGEQYF. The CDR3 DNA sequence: TGCAGCGTTCGGGGGGCGGGCGAGCAGTACTTC.

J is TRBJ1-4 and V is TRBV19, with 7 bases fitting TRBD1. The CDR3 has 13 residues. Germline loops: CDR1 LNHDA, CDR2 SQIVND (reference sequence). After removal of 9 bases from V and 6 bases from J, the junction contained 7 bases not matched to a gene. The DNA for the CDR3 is TGTGCCAGCGGGACAGAGATTTATGAAAAACTGTTTTTT. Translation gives CASGTEIYEKLFF.

For the CDR3, the DNA is TGTGCCAGCAGCGTAGCTAACACTGAAGCTTTCTTT. Its protein is CASSVANTEAFF. V and J are TRBV9 and TRBJ1-1; D unclear. Germline lookup yields CDR1 SGDLS and CDR2 YYNGEE. Trimming pared 0 bases from V and 2 bases from J, leaving 2 bases between. The CDR3 length is 12 residues.

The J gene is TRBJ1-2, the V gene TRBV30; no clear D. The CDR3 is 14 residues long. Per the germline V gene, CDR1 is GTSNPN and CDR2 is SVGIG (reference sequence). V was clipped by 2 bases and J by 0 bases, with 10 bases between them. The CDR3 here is CAWSFENSNYGYTF. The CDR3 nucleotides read TGTGCCTGGAGTTTTGAGAACTCTAACTATGGCTACACCTTC.

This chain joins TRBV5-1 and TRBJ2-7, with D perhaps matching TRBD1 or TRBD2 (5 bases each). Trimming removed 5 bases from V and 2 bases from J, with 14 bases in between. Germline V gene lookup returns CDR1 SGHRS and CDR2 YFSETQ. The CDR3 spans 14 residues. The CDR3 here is CASSPGRSTYEQYF. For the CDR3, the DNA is TGCGCCAGCAGTCCGGGACGGTCAACCTACGAGCAGTACTTC.

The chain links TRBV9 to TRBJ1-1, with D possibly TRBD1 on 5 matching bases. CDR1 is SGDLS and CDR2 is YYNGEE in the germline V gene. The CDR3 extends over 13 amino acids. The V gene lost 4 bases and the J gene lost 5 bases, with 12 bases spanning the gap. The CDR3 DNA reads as TGTGCCAGCAGCACGGGGGGACGGACTGAAGCTTTCTTT. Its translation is CASSTGGRTEAFF.

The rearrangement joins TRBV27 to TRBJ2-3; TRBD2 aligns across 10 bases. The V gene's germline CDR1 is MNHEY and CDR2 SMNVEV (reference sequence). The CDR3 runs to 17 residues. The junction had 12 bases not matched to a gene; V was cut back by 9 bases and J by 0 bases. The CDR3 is CASGLAEVTHSTDTQYF. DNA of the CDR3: TGTGCCAGTGGACTAGCGGAGGTCACCCATAGCACAGATACGCAGTATTTT.

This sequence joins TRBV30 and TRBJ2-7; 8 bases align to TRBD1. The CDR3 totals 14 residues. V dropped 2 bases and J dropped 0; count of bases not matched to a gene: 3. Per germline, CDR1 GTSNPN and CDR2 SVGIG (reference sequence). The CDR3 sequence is CAWSSGTGSYEQYF. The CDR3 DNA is TGTGCCTGGAGTTCCGGGACAGGCTCCTACGAGCAGTACTTC.

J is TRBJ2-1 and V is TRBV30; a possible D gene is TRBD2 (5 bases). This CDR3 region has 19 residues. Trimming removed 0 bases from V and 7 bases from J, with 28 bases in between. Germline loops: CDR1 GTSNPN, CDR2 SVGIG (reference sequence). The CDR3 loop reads CAWSVLGGFPGRILNEQFF. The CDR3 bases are TGTGCCTGGAGTGTACTCGGAGGATTTCCTGGTCGGATTTTAAATGAGCAGTTCTTC. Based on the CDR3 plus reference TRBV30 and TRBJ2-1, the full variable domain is SQTIHQWPATLVQPVGSPLSLECTVEGTSNPNLYWYRQAAGRGLQLLFYSVGIGQISSEVPQNLSASRPQDRQFILSSKKLLLSDSGFYLCAWSVLGGFPGRILNEQFFGPGTRLTVL.

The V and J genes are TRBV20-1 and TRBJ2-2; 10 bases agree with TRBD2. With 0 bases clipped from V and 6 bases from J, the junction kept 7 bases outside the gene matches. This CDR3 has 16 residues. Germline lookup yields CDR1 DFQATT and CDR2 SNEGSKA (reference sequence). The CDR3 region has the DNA TGCAGTGCTAGAGAGTGGAGCGGGGGGGCGGCCGGGGAGCTGTTTTTT. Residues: CSAREWSGGAAGELFF.

CDR3 amino acids: CASSLAGRRDTQYF. The CDR3 DNA sequence: TGTGCCAGCAGCTTGGCCGGGCGGAGGGATACGCAGTATTTT. J is TRBJ2-3 and V is TRBV7-6, with D tentatively TRBD2 (5 bases). From germline, CDR1 is SGHVS and CDR2 FNYEAQ. This CDR3 comprises 14 residues. V was clipped by 3 bases and J by 6 bases, with 13 bases between them.

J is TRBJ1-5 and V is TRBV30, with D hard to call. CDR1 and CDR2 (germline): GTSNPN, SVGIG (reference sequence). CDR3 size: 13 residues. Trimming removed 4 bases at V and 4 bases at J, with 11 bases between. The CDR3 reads CAWKVKVNQPQHF. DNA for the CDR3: TGTGCCTGGAAGGTCAAGGTGAATCAGCCCCAGCATTTT.

The CDR3 spells CASSVVVNTEAFF. CDR3 bases: TGTGCCAGCAGCGTAGTTGTGAACACTGAAGCTTTCTTT. The V gene is TRBV9, the J gene TRBJ1-1, with D unresolved. The length of the CDR3 is 13 residues. The germline CDR1 and CDR2 sequences are SGDLS and YYNGEE. V was pared by 0 bases and J by 0 bases, with 3 bases between.

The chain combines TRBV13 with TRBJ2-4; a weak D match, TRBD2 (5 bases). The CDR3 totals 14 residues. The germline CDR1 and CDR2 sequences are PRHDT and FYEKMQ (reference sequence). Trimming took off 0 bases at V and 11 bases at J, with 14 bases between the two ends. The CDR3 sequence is CASSLGFPEGVQYF. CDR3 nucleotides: TGTGCCAGCAGCTTAGGCTTTCCCGAGGGCGTTCAGTACTTC.

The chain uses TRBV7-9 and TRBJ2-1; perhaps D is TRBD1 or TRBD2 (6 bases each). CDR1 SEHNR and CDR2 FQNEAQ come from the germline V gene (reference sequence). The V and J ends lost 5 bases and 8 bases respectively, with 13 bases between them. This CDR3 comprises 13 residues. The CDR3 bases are TGTGCCAGCAGCCCGATCGGGGGCGATGAGCAGTTCTTC. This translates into CASSPIGGDEQFF. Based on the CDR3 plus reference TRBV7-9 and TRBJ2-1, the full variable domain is DTGVSQNPRHKITKRGQNVTFRCDPISEHNRLYWYRQTLGQGPEFLTYFQNEAQLEKSRLLSDRFSAERPKGSFSTLEIQRTEQGDSAMYLCASSPIGGDEQFFGPGTRLTVL.

CDR3 nucleotides: TGTGCCACCAGTCAGGGGGCTAGCTCCTACGAGCAGTACTTC. It codes for CATSQGASSYEQYF. J is TRBJ2-7 and V is TRBV24-1, with 8 positions matching TRBD1. The V gene's germline CDR1 is KGHDR and CDR2 SFDVKD. This CDR3 is built from 14 residues. With V trimmed by 6 bases and J by 0 bases, 3 bases remained unmatched.

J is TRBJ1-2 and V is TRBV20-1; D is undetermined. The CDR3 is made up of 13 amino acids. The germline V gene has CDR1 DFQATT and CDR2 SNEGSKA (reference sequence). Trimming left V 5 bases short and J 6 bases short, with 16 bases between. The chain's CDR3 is CSASSGGSHGYTF. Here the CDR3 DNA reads TGCAGTGCTTCCTCGGGCGGGTCCCATGGCTACACCTTC.

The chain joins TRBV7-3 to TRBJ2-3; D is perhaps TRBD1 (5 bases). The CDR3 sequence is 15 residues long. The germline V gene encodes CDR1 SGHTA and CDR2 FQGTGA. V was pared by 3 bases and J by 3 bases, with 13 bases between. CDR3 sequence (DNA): TGTGCCAGCAGCTTCTCCAGGGCTGGGACAGATACGCAGTATTTT. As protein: CASSFSRAGTDTQYF.

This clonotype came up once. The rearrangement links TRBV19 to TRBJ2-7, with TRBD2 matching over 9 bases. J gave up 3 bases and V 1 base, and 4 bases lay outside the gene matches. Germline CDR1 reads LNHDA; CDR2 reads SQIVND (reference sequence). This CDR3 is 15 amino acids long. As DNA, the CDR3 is TGTGCCAGTAGTATAGGAGCGGGGGGTTACTACGAGCAGTACTTC. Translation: CASSIGAGGYYEQYF.

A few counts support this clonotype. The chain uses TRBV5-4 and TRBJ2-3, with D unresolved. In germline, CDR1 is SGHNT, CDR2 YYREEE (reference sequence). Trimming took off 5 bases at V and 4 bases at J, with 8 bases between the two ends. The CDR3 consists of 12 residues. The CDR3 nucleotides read TGTGCCAGCAGGAAAAGCCCAGATACGCAGTATTTT. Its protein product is CASRKSPDTQYF.

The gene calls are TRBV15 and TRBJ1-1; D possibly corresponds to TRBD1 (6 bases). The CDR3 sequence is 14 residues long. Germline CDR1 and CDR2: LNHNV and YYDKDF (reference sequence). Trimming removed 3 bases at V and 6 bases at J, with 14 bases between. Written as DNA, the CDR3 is TGTGCCACCAGCAGCAACAGGGAAGCGGCTGAAGCTTTCTTT. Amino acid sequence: CATSSNREAAEAFF.

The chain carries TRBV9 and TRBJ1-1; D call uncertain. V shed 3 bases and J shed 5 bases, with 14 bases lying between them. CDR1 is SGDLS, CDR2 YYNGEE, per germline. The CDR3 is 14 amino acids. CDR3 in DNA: TGTGCCAGCAGCGCACCCGCCTCTGGGACTGAAGCTTTCTTT. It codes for CASSAPASGTEAFF.

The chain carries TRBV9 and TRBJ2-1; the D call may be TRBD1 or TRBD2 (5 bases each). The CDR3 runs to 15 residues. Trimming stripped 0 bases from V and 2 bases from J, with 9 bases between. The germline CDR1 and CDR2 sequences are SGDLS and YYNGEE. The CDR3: CASSVEPGPYNEQFF. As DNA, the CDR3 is TGTGCCAGCAGCGTAGAGCCGGGGCCCTACAATGAGCAGTTCTTC.

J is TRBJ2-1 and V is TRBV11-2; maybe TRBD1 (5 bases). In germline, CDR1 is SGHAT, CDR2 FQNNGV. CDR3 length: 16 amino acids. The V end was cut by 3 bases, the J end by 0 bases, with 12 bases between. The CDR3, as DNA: TGTGCCAGCAGCTTTAGGGGAAGGGGCTCCTACAATGAGCAGTTCTTC. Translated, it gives CASSFRGRGSYNEQFF.